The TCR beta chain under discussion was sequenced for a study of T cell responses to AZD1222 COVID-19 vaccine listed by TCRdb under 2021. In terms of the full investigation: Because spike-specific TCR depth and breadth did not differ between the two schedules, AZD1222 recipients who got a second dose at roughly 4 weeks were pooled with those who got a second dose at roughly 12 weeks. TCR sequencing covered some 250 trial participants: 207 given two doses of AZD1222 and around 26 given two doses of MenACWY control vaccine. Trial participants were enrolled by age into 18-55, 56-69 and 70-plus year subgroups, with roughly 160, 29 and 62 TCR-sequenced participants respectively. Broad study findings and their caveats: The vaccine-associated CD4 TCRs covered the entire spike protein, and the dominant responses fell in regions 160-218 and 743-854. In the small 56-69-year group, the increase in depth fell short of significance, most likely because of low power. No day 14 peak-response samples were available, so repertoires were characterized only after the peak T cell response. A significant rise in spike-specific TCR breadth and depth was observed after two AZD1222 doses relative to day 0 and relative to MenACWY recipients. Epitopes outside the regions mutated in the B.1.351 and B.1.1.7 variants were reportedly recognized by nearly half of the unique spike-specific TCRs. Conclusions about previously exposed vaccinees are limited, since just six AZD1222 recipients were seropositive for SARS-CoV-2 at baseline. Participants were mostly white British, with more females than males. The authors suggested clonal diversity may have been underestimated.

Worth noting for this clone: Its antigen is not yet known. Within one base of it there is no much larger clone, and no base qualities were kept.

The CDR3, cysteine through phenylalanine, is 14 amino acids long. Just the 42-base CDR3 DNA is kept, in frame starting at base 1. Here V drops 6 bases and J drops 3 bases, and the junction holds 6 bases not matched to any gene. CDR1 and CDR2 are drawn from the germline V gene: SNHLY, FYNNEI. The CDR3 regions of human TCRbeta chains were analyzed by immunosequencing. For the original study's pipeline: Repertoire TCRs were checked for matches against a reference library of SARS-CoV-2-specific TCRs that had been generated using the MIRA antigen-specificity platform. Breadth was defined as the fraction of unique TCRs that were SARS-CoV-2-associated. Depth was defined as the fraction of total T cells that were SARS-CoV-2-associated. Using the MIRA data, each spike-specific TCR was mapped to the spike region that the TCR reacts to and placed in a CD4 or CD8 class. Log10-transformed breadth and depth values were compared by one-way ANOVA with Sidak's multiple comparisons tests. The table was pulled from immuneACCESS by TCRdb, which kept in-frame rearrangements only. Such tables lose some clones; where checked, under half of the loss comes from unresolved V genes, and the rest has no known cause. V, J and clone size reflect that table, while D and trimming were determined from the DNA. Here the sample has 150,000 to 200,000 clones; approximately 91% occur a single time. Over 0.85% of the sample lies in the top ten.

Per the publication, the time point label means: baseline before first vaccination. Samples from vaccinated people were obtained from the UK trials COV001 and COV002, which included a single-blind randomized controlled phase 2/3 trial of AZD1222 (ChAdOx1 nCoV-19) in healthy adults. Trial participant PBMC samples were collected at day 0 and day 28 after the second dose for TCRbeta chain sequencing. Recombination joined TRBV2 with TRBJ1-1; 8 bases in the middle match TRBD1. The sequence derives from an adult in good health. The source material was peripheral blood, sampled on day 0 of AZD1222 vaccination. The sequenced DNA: TGTGCCAGCAGGTTGACAGGGGTGGACACTGAAGCTTTCTTT. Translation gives CASRLTGVDTEAFF. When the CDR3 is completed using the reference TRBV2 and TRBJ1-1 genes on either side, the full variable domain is EPEVTQTPSHQVTQMGQEVILRCVPISNHLYFYWYRQILGQKVEFLVSFYNNEISEKSEIFDDQFSVERPDGSNFTLKIRSTKLEDSAMYFCASRLTGVDTEAFFGQGTRLTVV.